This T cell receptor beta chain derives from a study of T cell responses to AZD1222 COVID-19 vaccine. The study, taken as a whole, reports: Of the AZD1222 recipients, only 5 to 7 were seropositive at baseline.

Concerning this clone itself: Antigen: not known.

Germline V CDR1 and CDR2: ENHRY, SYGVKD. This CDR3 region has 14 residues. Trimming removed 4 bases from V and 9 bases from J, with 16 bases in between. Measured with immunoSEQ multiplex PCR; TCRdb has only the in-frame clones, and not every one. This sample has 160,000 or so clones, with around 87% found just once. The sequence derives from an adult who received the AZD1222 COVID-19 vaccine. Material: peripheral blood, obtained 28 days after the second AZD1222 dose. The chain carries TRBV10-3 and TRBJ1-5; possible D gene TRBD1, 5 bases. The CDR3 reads CAISAGQSQRPQHF. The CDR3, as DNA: TGTGCCATCAGTGCGGGGCAATCTCAAAGGCCCCAGCATTTT.